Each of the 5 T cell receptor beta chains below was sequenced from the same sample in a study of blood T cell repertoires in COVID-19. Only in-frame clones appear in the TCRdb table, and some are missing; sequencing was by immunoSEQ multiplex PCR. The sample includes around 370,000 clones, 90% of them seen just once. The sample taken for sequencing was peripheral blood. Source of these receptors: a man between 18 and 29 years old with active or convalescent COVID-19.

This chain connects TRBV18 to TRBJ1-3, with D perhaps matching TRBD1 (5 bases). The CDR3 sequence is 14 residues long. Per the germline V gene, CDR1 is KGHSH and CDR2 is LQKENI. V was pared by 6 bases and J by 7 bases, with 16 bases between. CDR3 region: CASSKAGGINTIYF. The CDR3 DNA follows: TGTGCCAGCTCGAAGGCCGGGGGAATTAACACCATATATTTT.

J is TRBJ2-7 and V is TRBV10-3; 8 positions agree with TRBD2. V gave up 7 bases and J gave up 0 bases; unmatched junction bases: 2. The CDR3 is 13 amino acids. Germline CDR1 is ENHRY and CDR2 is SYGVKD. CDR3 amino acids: CAIKRESSYEQYF. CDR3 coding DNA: TGTGCCATCAAGCGGGAGAGCTCCTACGAGCAGTACTTC.

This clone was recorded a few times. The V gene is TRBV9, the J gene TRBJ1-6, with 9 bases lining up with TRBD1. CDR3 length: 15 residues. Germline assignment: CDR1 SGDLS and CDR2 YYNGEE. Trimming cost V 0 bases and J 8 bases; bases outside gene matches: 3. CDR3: CASSVATGGHSPLHF. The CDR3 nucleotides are TGTGCCAGCAGCGTAGCGACAGGGGGTCATTCACCCCTCCACTTT.

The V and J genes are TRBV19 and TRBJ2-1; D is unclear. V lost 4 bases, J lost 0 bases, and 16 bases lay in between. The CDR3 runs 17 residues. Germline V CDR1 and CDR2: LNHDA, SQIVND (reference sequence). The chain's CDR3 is CASSTEARAYSYNEQFF. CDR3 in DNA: TGTGCCAGTAGTACAGAAGCCAGAGCGTACTCCTACAATGAGCAGTTCTTC.

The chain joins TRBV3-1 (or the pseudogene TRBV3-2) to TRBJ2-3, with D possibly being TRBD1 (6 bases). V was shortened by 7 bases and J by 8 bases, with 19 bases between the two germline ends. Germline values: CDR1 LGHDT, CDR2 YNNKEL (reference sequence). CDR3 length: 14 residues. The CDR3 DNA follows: TGTGCCAGCACCCCTGGACAGTGGCCTGTTACGCAGTATTTT. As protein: CASTPGQWPVTQYF.